Below are 11 T cell receptor beta chains sequenced from a single sample in a study of blood T cell repertoires in COVID-19. Here immunoSEQ multiplex PCR was the method, and the copy in TCRdb shows in-frame clones only, minus some. The table has some 120,000 clones, over 75% seen once; the top ten hold roughly 27%. Source material: peripheral blood. The origin of the receptors is a woman aged 80 or over with acute or convalescent COVID-19.

The chain joins TRBV11-3 to TRBJ2-3; D not certain. Germline V CDR1 and CDR2: SGHNT, YENEEA. V was cut by 3 bases and J by 3 bases, with 4 bases left in between. The length of the CDR3 is 12 residues. Written as DNA, the CDR3 is TGTGCCAGCAGCTTCGCGACAGATACGCAGTATTTT. Amino acids: CASSFATDTQYF.

The rearrangement uses TRBV2 and TRBJ2-5, with a weak D call TRBD2 (6 bases). CDR1 is SNHLY, CDR2 FYNNEI, per germline. There are 14 residues in the CDR3. The V end lost 10 bases, the J end lost 2 bases, and 17 bases lay between the germline ends. The CDR3 nucleotides are TGTGCCAAGCGCAGCCGGGACTTTCAAGAGACCCAGTACTTC. It codes for CAKRSRDFQETQYF.

This clone was detected only once. The chain links TRBV6-2 or TRBV6-3 to TRBJ2-1, with TRBD2 matching over 8 bases. V trimming: 6 bases; J trimming: 3 bases; junction bases outside the gene matches: 16. Germline CDR1 reads MNHEY; CDR2 reads SVGEGT. The CDR3 runs 18 residues. CDR3 protein: CASSPLRRGRGDYNEQFF. CDR3 DNA: TGTGCCAGCAGCCCCCTTCGACGTGGGCGGGGGGACTACAATGAGCAGTTCTTC.

The chain couples TRBV28 to TRBJ2-3, with D unclear. The germline V gene encodes CDR1 MDHEN and CDR2 SYDVKM. V dropped 8 bases and J dropped 0 bases, with 15 bases sitting between them. This CDR3 contains 15 residues. CDR3 nucleotide sequence: TGTGCCAGCCTGGCCTTGTCCCAGAGCACAGATACGCAGTATTTT. This translates into CASLALSQSTDTQYF.

This rearrangement joins TRBV7-9 to TRBJ2-3; D gene ambiguous. V lost 2 bases and J 5 bases, leaving 5 bases between the germline ends. Germline V gene lookup returns CDR1 SEHNR and CDR2 FQNEAQ (reference sequence). This CDR3 contains 12 residues. CDR3 sequence: CASSLSGDTQYF. CDR3 sequence (DNA): TGTGCCAGCAGCTTATCGGGAGATACGCAGTATTTT.

This clone was picked up a small number of times. J is TRBJ2-1 and V is TRBV2; a possible D gene is TRBD2 (6 bases). The germline V gene encodes CDR1 SNHLY and CDR2 FYNNEI. There are 12 residues in the CDR3. V was shortened by 1 base and J by 13 bases, with 11 bases between the two germline ends. The CDR3 bases are TGTGCCAGCAGTGAAGTGGCGGGACGTCAGTTCTTC. Its translation: CASSEVAGRQFF.

This clone was counted a few times. CDR3 nucleotide sequence: TGTGCCAGCAGCAAATACAGGGTAACCGTCAACATGAACACTGAAGCTTTCTTT. It translates to CASSKYRVTVNMNTEAFF. This sequence joins TRBV6-2 or TRBV6-3 and TRBJ1-1; TRBD1 is a possible D gene (6 bases). This CDR3 is 18 amino acids long. Deletions cut 6 bases from V and 0 bases from J, with 23 bases between. CDR1 is MNHEY, CDR2 SVGEGT, per germline.

The chain links TRBV6-5 to TRBJ2-7, with 7 bases identical to TRBD1. The CDR3 is made up of 14 amino acids. Germline CDR1 is MNHEY and CDR2 is SVGAGI. CDR3 in DNA: TGTCGTGGGACAGCCGAGACAGGACGCTACGAGCAGTACTTC. Translation gives CRGTAETGRYEQYF.

This clone was detected only once. The chain is built from TRBV19 and TRBJ1-1; D uncertain. Between the trimmed V and J ends, which lost 3 bases and 0 bases, there was a span of 5 bases. The CDR3 totals 13 residues. Germline V gene lookup returns CDR1 LNHDA and CDR2 SQIVND (reference sequence). The CDR3 nucleotides are TGTGCCAGTAGTATCGAGGTGAACACTGAAGCTTTCTTT. This codes for CASSIEVNTEAFF.

V usage is TRBV7-9 and J usage is TRBJ2-3; no firm D call. CDR1 and CDR2 from the germline V gene are SEHNR and FQNEAQ (reference sequence). The V end lost 4 bases, the J end lost 1 base, and 9 bases lay between the germline ends. This CDR3 is built from 14 residues. CDR3 DNA: TGTGCCAGCAGCTCTTTACTGGGCACAGATACGCAGTATTTT. Translating it yields CASSSLLGTDTQYF.

J is TRBJ2-7 and V is TRBV18; maybe TRBD1 (5 bases). CDR1 and CDR2 from the germline V gene are KGHSH and LQKENI. V was pared by 2 bases and J by 2 bases, with 7 bases between. The CDR3 has 13 residues. The CDR3 bases are TGTGCCAGCTCACCAAACAGGCCCTACGAGCAGTACTTC. This gives the protein CASSPNRPYEQYF. Full variable domain (remainder filled in from reference TRBV18 and TRBJ2-7): NAGVMQNPRHLVRRRGQEARLRCSPMKGHSHVYWYRQLPEEGLKFMVYLQKENIIDESGMPKERFSAEFPKEGPSILRIQQVVRGDSAAYFCASSPNRPYEQYFGPGTRLTVT.